This T cell receptor beta chain originates from a study of T cell responses to AZD1222 COVID-19 vaccine. Study conclusions and caveats: Unmutated variant regions are reportedly targeted by nearly half of spike-specific TCRs. Mostly white British, mostly female donors; authors suggested clonal diversity may be underestimated.

V gave up 8 bases and J gave up 7 bases, with 11 bases separating them. The CDR3 consists of 11 residues. Repertoires were generated with immunoSEQ multiplex PCR, while TCRdb's copy carries only in-frame clones and drops some. Of some 120,000 clones listed, 87% are singletons. To note about this clone: What it recognizes is unknown.

The sample in question was peripheral blood, obtained on day 0 of AZD1222 vaccination. The clonotype was recovered from an adult in good health. The chain uses TRBV12-3 or TRBV12-4 and TRBJ1-1; possibly TRBD1 for D (6 bases). Here the CDR3 reads CASLGTREAFF. As DNA, the CDR3 is TGTGCCAGCCTCGGGACACGTGAAGCTTTCTTT.